These 27 T cell receptor beta chains came from one sample sequenced in a study of T cell clones after liver transplantation. Generated by immunoSEQ multiplex PCR, the TCRdb table keeps only in-frame clones and is missing some. Counted here are around 71,000 clones, about 80% occurring once; the ten biggest clones make up 0.65% to 0.85%. The sample consisted of CD4+ T cells from blood, taken 12 months after liver transplant. These receptors came from a human patient who received a liver transplant. The graft donor may be the source of some T cells.

This sequence joins TRBV29-1 and TRBJ2-4; weak D call: TRBD2 (6 bases). The CDR3 is made up of 14 amino acids. V lost 2 bases, J lost 3 bases, and 11 bases lay in between. CDR1 is SQVTM and CDR2 is ANQGSEA in the germline V gene. CDR3 in amino acids: CSVEPPGLKNIQYF. The CDR3 nucleotides are TGCAGCGTTGAACCCCCGGGACTCAAAAACATTCAGTACTTC.

The chain uses TRBV5-1 and TRBJ1-5; tentative D call: TRBD1 (6 bases). The CDR3 contains 13 residues. V lost 0 bases, J lost 5 bases, and 6 bases lay in between. Germline CDR1 reads SGHRS; CDR2 reads YFSETQ. CDR3 DNA: TGCGCCAGCAGCTTGGACAGGGATCAGCCCCAGCATTTT. Amino acid sequence: CASSLDRDQPQHF. Based on the CDR3 plus reference TRBV5-1 and TRBJ1-5, the full variable domain is KAGVTQTPRYLIKTRGQQVTLSCSPISGHRSVSWYQQTPGQGLQFLFEYFSETQRNKGNFPGRFSGRQFSNSRSEMNVSTLELGDSALYLCASSLDRDQPQHFGDGTRLSIL.

The V call is TRBV6-6, the J call TRBJ2-4; the match to TRBD2 covers 8 bases. The CDR3 sequence is 16 residues long. From germline, CDR1 is MNHNY and CDR2 SVGAGI (reference sequence). V lost 5 bases and J lost 0; bases outside the gene matches: 6. CDR3 bases: TGTGCCAGCAGTATTAGCGGGAAGGTAGCCAAAAACATTCAGTACTTC. Translating gives CASSISGKVAKNIQYF.

A few counts support this clone. This rearrangement joins TRBV18 to TRBJ2-7; 7 bases are shared with TRBD2. Germline CDR1 reads KGHSH; CDR2 reads LQKENI. The CDR3 sequence is 17 residues long. Unmatched junction bases numbered 15, after V lost 2 bases and J lost 5 bases. DNA for the CDR3: TGTGCCAGCTCACCAAGGTTGACGGGAGGATCTCCCAACGAGCAGTACTTC. Protein: CASSPRLTGGSPNEQYF. The variable domain in full, with the rest retrieved from reference TRBV18 and TRBJ2-7, is NAGVMQNPRHLVRRRGQEARLRCSPMKGHSHVYWYRQLPEEGLKFMVYLQKENIIDESGMPKERFSAEFPKEGPSILRIQQVVRGDSAAYFCASSPRLTGGSPNEQYFGPGTRLTVT.

This clone has a single count. The chain combines TRBV19 with TRBJ1-3; no firm D call. The CDR3 runs to 15 residues. Per germline, CDR1 LNHDA and CDR2 SQIVND (reference sequence). Trimming took off 5 bases at V and 0 bases at J, with 11 bases between the two ends. The CDR3 protein is CASSSGTLSGNTIYF. The CDR3 DNA follows: TGTGCCAGTAGTTCTGGAACACTCTCTGGAAACACCATATATTTT.

The rearrangement uses TRBV2 and TRBJ2-7; 8 bases match TRBD2. The CDR3 loop spans 14 amino acids. V lost 6 bases to trimming and J lost 4 bases; unmatched junction nucleotides: 8. The V gene's germline CDR1 is SNHLY and CDR2 FYNNEI. In DNA form, the CDR3 reads TGTGCCAGCAGCCAACTAGCGGACCAATACGAGCAGTACTTC. As protein: CASSQLADQYEQYF.

The table lists this clone with a few counts. The chain combines TRBV5-1 with TRBJ2-2, with unresolved D. The ends were cut back, 4 bases at V and 5 bases at J, with 6 bases in the middle. The length of the CDR3 is 12 residues. Germline V gives CDR1 SGHRS, CDR2 YFSETQ. The CDR3 DNA follows: TGCGCCAGCAGCCCCGGGACCGGGGAGCTGTTTTTT. Its translation: CASSPGTGELFF.

The chain's CDR3 is CASSMSTKTEAFF. The CDR3 DNA reads as TGTGCCAGTAGTATGAGTACGAAGACTGAAGCTTTCTTT. The V and J genes are TRBV19 and TRBJ1-1, with D unclear. The CDR3 has 13 amino acids. The ends were cut back, 3 bases at V and 5 bases at J, with 10 bases in the middle. Germline V gene sequence: CDR1 LNHDA, CDR2 SQIVND (reference sequence).

This clone was picked up a small number of times. V usage is TRBV7-9 and J usage is TRBJ2-2; 9 bases are a match to TRBD2. V gave up 4 bases and J gave up 1 base; unmatched junction bases: 10. This CDR3 is built from 18 residues. CDR1 and CDR2 (germline): SEHNR, FQNEAQ (reference sequence). The CDR3 spells CASSSRGSGSRNTGELFF. CDR3 DNA sequence: TGTGCCAGCAGCTCACGGGGTAGCGGGAGTCGGAACACCGGGGAGCTGTTTTTT. The full variable domain, its missing parts supplied by reference TRBV7-9 and TRBJ2-2, is DTGVSQNPRHKITKRGQNVTFRCDPISEHNRLYWYRQTLGQGPEFLTYFQNEAQLEKSRLLSDRFSAERPKGSFSTLEIQRTEQGDSAMYLCASSSRGSGSRNTGELFFGEGSRLTVL.

There are many counts of this clone. V usage is TRBV10-3 and J usage is TRBJ2-7; D tentatively reads TRBD1 or TRBD2 (5 bases each). Deletions cut 4 bases from V and 3 bases from J, with 16 bases between. The CDR3 consists of 15 residues. The germline V gene has CDR1 ENHRY and CDR2 SYGVKD. The CDR3 is CAISVLRDGDYEQYF. The CDR3, as DNA: TGTGCCATCAGTGTGCTCCGGGACGGTGACTACGAGCAGTACTTC.

The chain has TRBV7-9 and TRBJ2-3; unclear D gene. V was trimmed by 5 bases and J by 4 bases, leaving 19 bases between them. Germline V gives CDR1 SEHNR, CDR2 FQNEAQ (reference sequence). CDR3 length: 16 amino acids. CDR3 sequence reads: CASSRGSGSRADTQYF. CDR3 bases: TGTGCCAGCAGCCGCGGCTCCGGGTCTCGGGCAGATACGCAGTATTTT.

The chain has TRBV19 and TRBJ2-1; D may be TRBD2 (5 bases). CDR1 is LNHDA, CDR2 SQIVND, per germline (reference sequence). The germline V and J ends were trimmed by 1 base and 12 bases, with 13 bases remaining between them. This CDR3 region has 13 residues. CDR3 in DNA: TGTGCCAGTAGTATAGCGGCCGGCGCGGGGCAGTTCTTC. This gives the protein CASSIAAGAGQFF.

The chain couples TRBV29-1 to TRBJ1-5; the D gene is possibly TRBD1 (6 bases). Germline V gene sequence: CDR1 SQVTM, CDR2 ANQGSEA. There are 13 residues in the CDR3. Deletions cut 4 bases from V and 3 bases from J, with 10 bases between. The CDR3 here is CSVGDRINQPQHF. The CDR3 DNA sequence: TGCAGCGTTGGTGACAGGATCAATCAGCCCCAGCATTTT.

The gene calls are TRBV27 and TRBJ2-2; 12 bases agree with TRBD1. CDR1 is MNHEY, CDR2 SMNVEV, per germline (reference sequence). This CDR3 has 17 amino acids. The V and J ends lost 4 bases and 7 bases, in that order; junction bases with no gene match: 10. CDR3 in amino acids: CASSWGTGGAGSGELFF. CDR3 bases: TGTGCCAGCAGTTGGGGGACAGGGGGCGCGGGGAGCGGGGAGCTGTTTTTT.

The rearrangement uses TRBV6-1 and TRBJ2-7; no reliable D call. Trimming stripped 3 bases from V and 2 bases from J, with 11 bases between. Germline CDR1 is MNHNS and CDR2 is SASEGT. CDR3 length: 14 amino acids. CDR3 coding DNA: TGTGCCAGCAGTGATAACAGAATAACCTACGAGCAGTACTTC. Its translation is CASSDNRITYEQYF.

Points on this clone: Other DNA sequences of this sample code for an identical CDR3. The chain couples TRBV28 to TRBJ1-1; the D is unclear. Trimming pared 5 bases from V and 4 bases from J, leaving 8 bases between. CDR1 and CDR2 from the germline V gene are MDHEN and SYDVKM. The CDR3 is made up of 12 amino acids. CDR3 nucleotide sequence: TGTGCCAGCAGTCCCCTGAGCACTGAAGCTTTCTTT. It encodes CASSPLSTEAFF.

V gene TRBV2 combines with J gene TRBJ2-3, with D perhaps matching TRBD1 (7 bases). Germline V gene data show CDR1 as SNHLY and CDR2 as FYNNEI. The V and J ends lost 6 bases and 0 bases respectively, with 13 bases between them. The length of the CDR3 is 15 residues. The CDR3 DNA is TGTGCCAGCAGGAGGCAGGGGGGTAGCACAGATACGCAGTATTTT. Its translation is CASRRQGGSTDTQYF.

In regard to this clone: Other DNA sequences of this sample code for an identical CDR3. The J gene is TRBJ2-1, the V gene TRBV11-3; no reliable D call. V lost 1 base and J 4 bases, leaving 5 bases between the germline ends. Germline loops: CDR1 SGHNT, CDR2 YENEEA. The CDR3 runs 13 residues. CDR3 sequence (DNA): TGTGCCAGCAGCTTAGGCGGTTACAATGAGCAGTTCTTC. This translates into CASSLGGYNEQFF. Filled out from reference TRBV11-3 and TRBJ2-1, the complete variable domain reads EAGVVQSPRYKIIEKKQPVAFWCNPISGHNTLYWYLQNLGQGPELLIRYENEEAVDDSQLPKDRFSAERLKGVDSTLKIQPAELGDSAVYLCASSLGGYNEQFFGPGTRLTVL.

The genes are TRBV19 and TRBJ2-2, with no clear D. The CDR3 loop spans 14 amino acids. Trimming took off 3 bases at V and 1 base at J, with 6 bases between the two ends. Germline loops: CDR1 LNHDA, CDR2 SQIVND (reference sequence). CDR3 protein: CASSIIQNTGELFF. The CDR3, as DNA: TGTGCCAGTAGTATTATACAGAACACCGGGGAGCTGTTTTTT.

V gene TRBV28 combines with J gene TRBJ2-5; D gene ambiguous. Looked up from germline, CDR1 is MDHEN and CDR2 is SYDVKM. V was trimmed by 7 bases and J by 5 bases, leaving 20 bases between them. The CDR3 has 15 amino acids. The DNA of the CDR3 is TGTGCCAGCACCAGCCCAAGTGGGCCCGGGGAGACCCAGTACTTC. Its translation: CASTSPSGPGETQYF.

V usage is TRBV7-2 and J usage is TRBJ2-1; no reliable D call. Trimming took 5 bases from V and 0 from J, leaving 8 bases between them. CDR1 is SGHTA, CDR2 FQGNSA, per germline. The CDR3 extends over 14 amino acids. In DNA form, the CDR3 reads TGTGCCAGCAGCCCCGCTTTCTCCTACAATGAGCAGTTCTTC. Its translation: CASSPAFSYNEQFF.

CDR3 loop: CASSLWSYSNQPQHF. CDR3 in DNA: TGTGCCAGCAGTTTGTGGAGTTATAGCAATCAGCCCCAGCATTTT. The chain uses TRBV28 and TRBJ1-5; no clear D. CDR1 and CDR2 (germline): MDHEN, SYDVKM. The CDR3 consists of 15 residues. The V end was cut by 3 bases, the J end by 0 bases, with 9 bases between.

This chain connects TRBV27 to TRBJ2-3, with TRBD2 matching over 8 bases. The CDR3 covers 13 residues. V was clipped by 6 bases and J by 8 bases; unmatched bases: 7. Looked up from germline, CDR1 is MNHEY and CDR2 is SMNVEV (reference sequence). The CDR3 nucleotides are TGTGCCAGCAGAGCGACTAGCGTGATTACGCAGTATTTT. This codes for CASRATSVITQYF.

The J gene is TRBJ2-1, the V gene TRBV28; TRBD2 agrees at 10 bases. The junction had 9 bases not matched to a gene; V was cut back by 5 bases and J by 5 bases. The germline V gene encodes CDR1 MDHEN and CDR2 SYDVKM. There are 16 residues in the CDR3. CDR3 DNA: TGTGCCAGCAGTACACCGGGACTAGCGCGAGACAATGAGCAGTTCTTC. Its protein product is CASSTPGLARDNEQFF.

The chain is built from TRBV18 and TRBJ1-2, with 7 bases aligning to TRBD1. CDR3 size: 12 residues. Germline assignment: CDR1 KGHSH and CDR2 LQKENI. Germline trimming cut 4 bases from V and 6 bases from J; bases unmatched to any gene: 2. The CDR3 loop is CASSLGQDGYTF. The CDR3 region has the DNA TGTGCCAGCTCACTCGGACAGGATGGCTACACCTTC.

The chain has TRBV5-1 and TRBJ2-3; 10 nucleotides line up with TRBD1. The CDR3 extends over 17 amino acids. Germline CDR1 reads SGHRS; CDR2 reads YFSETQ. V gave up 4 bases and J gave up 0 bases; unmatched junction bases: 8. CDR3 amino acids: CASSILSTGGSTDTQYF. In nucleotides, the CDR3 is TGCGCCAGCAGCATTCTCTCGACAGGGGGCAGCACAGATACGCAGTATTTT.

This chain connects TRBV6-5 to TRBJ1-6, with D possibly being TRBD1 (5 bases). The CDR3 spans 13 residues. In germline, CDR1 is MNHEY, CDR2 SVGAGI. Trimming left V 8 bases short and J 0 bases short, with 5 bases between. In DNA, the CDR3 is TGTGCCAGCCAGGGCTCCTATAATTCACCCCTCCACTTT. Its protein is CASQGSYNSPLHF.